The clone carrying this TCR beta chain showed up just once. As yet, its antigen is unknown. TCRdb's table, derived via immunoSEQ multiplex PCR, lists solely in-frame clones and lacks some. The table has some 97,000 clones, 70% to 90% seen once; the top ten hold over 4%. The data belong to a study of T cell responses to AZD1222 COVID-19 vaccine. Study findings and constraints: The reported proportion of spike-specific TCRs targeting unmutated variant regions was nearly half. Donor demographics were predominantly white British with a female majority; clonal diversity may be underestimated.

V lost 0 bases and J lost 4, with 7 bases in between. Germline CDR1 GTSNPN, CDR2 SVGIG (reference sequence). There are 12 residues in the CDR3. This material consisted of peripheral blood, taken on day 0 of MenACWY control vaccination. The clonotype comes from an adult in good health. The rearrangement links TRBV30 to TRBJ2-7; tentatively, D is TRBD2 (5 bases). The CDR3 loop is CAWSVSGYEQYF. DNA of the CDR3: TGTGCCTGGAGTGTATCGGGGTACGAGCAGTACTTC.